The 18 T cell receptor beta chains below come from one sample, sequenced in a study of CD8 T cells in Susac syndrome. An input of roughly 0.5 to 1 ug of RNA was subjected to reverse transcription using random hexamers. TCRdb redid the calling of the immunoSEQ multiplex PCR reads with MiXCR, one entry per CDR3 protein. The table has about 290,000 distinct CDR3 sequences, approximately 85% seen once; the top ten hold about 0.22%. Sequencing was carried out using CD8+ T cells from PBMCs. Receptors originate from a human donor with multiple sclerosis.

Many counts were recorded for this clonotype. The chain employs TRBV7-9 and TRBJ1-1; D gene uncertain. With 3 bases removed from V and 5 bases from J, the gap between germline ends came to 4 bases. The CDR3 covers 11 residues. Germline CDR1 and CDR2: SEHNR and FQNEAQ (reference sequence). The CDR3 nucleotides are TGTGCCAGCAGCTTGGGAACTGAAGCTTTCTTT. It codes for CASSLGTEAFF.

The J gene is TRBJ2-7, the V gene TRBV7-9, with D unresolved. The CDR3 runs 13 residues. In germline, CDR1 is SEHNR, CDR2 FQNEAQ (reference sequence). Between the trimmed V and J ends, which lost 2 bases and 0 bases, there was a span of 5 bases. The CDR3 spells CASSLPSSYEQYF. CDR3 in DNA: TGTGCCAGCAGCTTACCGAGCTCCTACGAGCAGTACTTC.

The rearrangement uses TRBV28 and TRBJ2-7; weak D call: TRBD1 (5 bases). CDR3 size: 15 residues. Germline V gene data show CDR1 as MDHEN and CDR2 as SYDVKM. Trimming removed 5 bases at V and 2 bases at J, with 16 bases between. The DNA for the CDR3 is TGTGCCAGCAGTCCTCCCTCCACAGGCCCCTACGAGCAGTACTTC. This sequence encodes CASSPPSTGPYEQYF.

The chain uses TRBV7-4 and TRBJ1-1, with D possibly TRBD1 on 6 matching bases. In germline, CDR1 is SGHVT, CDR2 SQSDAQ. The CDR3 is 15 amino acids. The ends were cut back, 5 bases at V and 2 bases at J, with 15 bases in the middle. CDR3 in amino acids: CASSPQPQGNTEAFF. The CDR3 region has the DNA TGTGCCAGCAGCCCTCAACCACAGGGTAACACTGAAGCTTTCTTT.

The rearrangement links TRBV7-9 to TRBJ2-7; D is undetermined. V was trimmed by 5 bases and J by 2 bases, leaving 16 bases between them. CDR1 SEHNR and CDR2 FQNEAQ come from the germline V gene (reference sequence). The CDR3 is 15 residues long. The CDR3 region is CASSMTPIPPYEQYF. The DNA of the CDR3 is TGTGCCAGCAGCATGACACCTATTCCGCCCTACGAGCAGTACTTC.

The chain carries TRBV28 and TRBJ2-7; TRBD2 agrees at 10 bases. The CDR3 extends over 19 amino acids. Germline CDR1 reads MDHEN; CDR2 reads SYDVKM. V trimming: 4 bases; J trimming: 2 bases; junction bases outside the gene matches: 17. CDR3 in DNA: TGTGCCAGCAGTTCTCGGACTAGCGGTGTCGTCATTGCGACCTACGAGCAGTACTTC. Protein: CASSSRTSGVVIATYEQYF.

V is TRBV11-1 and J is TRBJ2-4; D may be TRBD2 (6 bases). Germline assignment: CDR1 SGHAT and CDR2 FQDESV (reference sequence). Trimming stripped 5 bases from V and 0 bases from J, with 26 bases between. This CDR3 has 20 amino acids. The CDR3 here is CASSRTSGTATTLAKNIQYF. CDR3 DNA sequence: TGTGCCAGCAGCCGTACCTCCGGGACTGCGACGACTCTAGCCAAAAACATTCAGTACTTC.

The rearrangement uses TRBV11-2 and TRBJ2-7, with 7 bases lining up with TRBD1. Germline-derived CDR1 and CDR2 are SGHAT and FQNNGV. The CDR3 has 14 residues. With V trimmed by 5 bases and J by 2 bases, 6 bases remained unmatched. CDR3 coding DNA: TGTGCCAGCAGCGTAGGACAGGACCCCTACGAGCAGTACTTC. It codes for CASSVGQDPYEQYF.

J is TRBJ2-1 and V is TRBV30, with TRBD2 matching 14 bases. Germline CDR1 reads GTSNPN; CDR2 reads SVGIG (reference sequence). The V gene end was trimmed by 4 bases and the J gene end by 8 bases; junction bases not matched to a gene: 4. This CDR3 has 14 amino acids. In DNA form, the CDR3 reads TGTGCCTGGATGGGACTAGCGGGAGCCTATGAGCAGTTCTTC. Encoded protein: CAWMGLAGAYEQFF.

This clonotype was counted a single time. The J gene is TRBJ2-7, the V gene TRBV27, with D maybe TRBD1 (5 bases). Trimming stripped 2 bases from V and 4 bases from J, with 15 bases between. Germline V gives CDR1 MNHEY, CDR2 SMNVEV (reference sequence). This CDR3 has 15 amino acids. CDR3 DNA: TGTGCCAGCAGTTTAGACAGTATCAGAGTTTACGAGCAGTACTTC. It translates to CASSLDSIRVYEQYF.

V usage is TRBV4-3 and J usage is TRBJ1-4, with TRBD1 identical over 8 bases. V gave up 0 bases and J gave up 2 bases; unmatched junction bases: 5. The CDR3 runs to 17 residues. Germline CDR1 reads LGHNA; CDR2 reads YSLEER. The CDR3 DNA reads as TGCGCCAGCAGCCAAGATGGGACAGGCCGCACTAATGAAAAACTGTTTTTT. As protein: CASSQDGTGRTNEKLFF.

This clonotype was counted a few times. This CDR3 reads CASSLQGGYGYTF. CDR3 DNA: TGTGCCAGCAGCTTACAGGGCGGCTATGGCTACACCTTC. The rearrangement joins TRBV7-9 to TRBJ1-2; D may be TRBD1 (5 bases). CDR3 size: 13 residues. V was pared by 2 bases and J by 4 bases, with 8 bases between. Germline V gene lookup returns CDR1 SEHNR and CDR2 FQNEAQ (reference sequence).

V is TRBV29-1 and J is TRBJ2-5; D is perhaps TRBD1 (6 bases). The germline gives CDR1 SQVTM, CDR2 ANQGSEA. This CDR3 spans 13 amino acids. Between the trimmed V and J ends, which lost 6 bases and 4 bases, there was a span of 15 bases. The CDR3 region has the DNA TGCAGCGTGGACAGCGTTATCAGAGAGACCCAGTACTTC. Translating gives CSVDSVIRETQYF.

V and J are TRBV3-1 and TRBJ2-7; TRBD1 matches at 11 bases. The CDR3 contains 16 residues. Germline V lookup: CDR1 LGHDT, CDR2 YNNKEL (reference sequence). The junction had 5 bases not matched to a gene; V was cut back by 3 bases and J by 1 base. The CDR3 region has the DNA TGTGCCAGCAGCCAGGTTGGGACAGGGGGTTCCTACGAGCAGTACTTC. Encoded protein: CASSQVGTGGSYEQYF.

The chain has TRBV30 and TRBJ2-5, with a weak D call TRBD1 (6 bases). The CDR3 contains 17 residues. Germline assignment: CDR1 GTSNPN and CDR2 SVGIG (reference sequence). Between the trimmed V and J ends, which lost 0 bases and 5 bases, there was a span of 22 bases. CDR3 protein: CAWSVVLGQGIEETQYF. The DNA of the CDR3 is TGTGCCTGGAGTGTAGTATTAGGGCAGGGGATTGAGGAGACCCAGTACTTC.

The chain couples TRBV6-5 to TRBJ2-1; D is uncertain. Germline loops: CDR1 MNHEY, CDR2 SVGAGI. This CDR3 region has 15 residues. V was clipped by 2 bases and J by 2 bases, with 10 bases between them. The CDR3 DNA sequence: TGTGCCAGCAGTTACGGGTCCTCAGCCTACAATGAGCAGTTCTTC. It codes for CASSYGSSAYNEQFF.

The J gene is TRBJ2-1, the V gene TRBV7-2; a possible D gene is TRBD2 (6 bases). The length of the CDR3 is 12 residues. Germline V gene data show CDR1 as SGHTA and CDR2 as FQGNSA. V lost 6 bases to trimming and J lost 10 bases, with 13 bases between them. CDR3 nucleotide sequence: TGTGCCAGCAGTTTACTAGCACGGGAGCAGTTCTTC. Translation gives CASSLLAREQFF.

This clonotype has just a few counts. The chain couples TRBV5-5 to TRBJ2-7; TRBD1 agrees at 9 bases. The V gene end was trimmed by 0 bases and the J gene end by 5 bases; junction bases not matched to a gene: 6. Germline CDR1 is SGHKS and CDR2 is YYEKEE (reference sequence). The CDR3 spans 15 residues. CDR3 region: CASSLAWDRANEQYF. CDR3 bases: TGTGCCAGCAGCTTGGCCTGGGACAGGGCGAACGAGCAGTACTTC.